Listed here are 27 T cell receptor beta chains from one sample, sequenced in a study. Treg sorting used a CD4+CD25+CD127-/low gate. Via MiXCR, TCRdb re-called the 5' RACE reads, giving one row per CDR3 protein. The table records fewer than 75,000 distinct CDR3 sequences, roughly 25% of them present only once. Input material: tumor-infiltrating Tregs sorted from the breast tumor. Receptors were obtained from a female donor with breast cancer.

This clonotype was counted only a few times. V is TRBV6-1 and J is TRBJ1-2; D may be TRBD1 (5 bases). The CDR3 totals 13 residues. Germline loops: CDR1 MNHNS, CDR2 SASEGT. V was trimmed by 6 bases and J by 3 bases, leaving 11 bases between them. The CDR3 nucleotides read TGTGCCAGCAGGGACACATGGGACTATGGCTACACCTTC. This encodes CASRDTWDYGYTF.

The J gene is TRBJ2-7, the V gene TRBV27; D not certain. Per the germline V gene, CDR1 is MNHEY and CDR2 is SMNVEV (reference sequence). This CDR3 is 13 amino acids long. Trimming took off 2 bases at V and 4 bases at J, with 9 bases between the two ends. CDR3 sequence: CASSLLDGYEQYF. Written as DNA, the CDR3 is TGTGCCAGCAGTTTACTAGATGGGTACGAGCAGTACTTC.

The chain links TRBV6-8 to TRBJ2-1; 9 nucleotides match TRBD2. Germline assignment: CDR1 MNHGY and CDR2 SAAAGT. CDR3 length: 17 amino acids. The junction had 18 bases not matched to a gene; V was cut back by 7 bases and J by 8 bases. CDR3 loop: CASTDRTTRTSDHEQFF. CDR3 DNA sequence: TGTGCCAGCACCGACCGGACCACCAGGACTAGCGACCATGAGCAGTTCTTC.

This sequence joins TRBV7-8 and TRBJ1-4; D not resolved. Trimming stripped 1 base from V and 0 bases from J, with 9 bases between. The CDR3 totals 16 residues. Germline V lookup: CDR1 SGHVS, CDR2 FQNEAQ. CDR3 amino acids: CASSLGPIATNEKLFF. DNA for the CDR3: TGTGCCAGCAGCTTAGGCCCGATTGCAACTAATGAAAAACTGTTTTTT.

This clonotype came up a few times. The CDR3 DNA reads TGTGCCAGCAGCTTAGGGCCTCTAGGAGACCAAGAGACCCAGTACTTC. Protein product: CASSLGPLGDQETQYF. The chain combines TRBV7-9 with TRBJ2-5; D is unresolved. V was cut by 1 base and J by 0 bases, with 12 bases left in between. This CDR3 is built from 16 residues. CDR1 SEHNR and CDR2 FQNEAQ come from the germline V gene (reference sequence).

The chain employs TRBV7-2 and TRBJ1-4, with D perhaps TRBD1 (5 bases). Germline V gene data show CDR1 as SGHTA and CDR2 as FQGNSA. Trimming cost V 5 bases and J 7 bases, with 14 bases left between them. The CDR3 has 14 residues. For the CDR3, the DNA is TGTGCCAGCAGCGCGTCCCCGGGACCTGAAAAACTGTTTTTT. The encoded protein is CASSASPGPEKLFF. Drawing the rest from reference TRBV7-2 and TRBJ1-4, the complete variable domain is GAGVSQSPSNKVTEKGKDVELRCDPISGHTALYWYRQSLGQGLEFLIYFQGNSAPDKSGLPSDRFSAERTGGSVSTLTIQRTQQEDSAVYLCASSASPGPEKLFFGSGTQLSVL.

Notes on this clonotype: Relative to the germline gene, one junction end is altered; a read error may explain this. V usage is TRBV5-1 and J usage is TRBJ2-7, with 14 bases identical to TRBD2. The CDR3 extends over 15 amino acids. Germline V gene data show CDR1 as SGHRS and CDR2 as YFSETQ. DNA of the CDR3: TGCGCCGGCAGCACAGGGACTAGCGGGAGCTACGAGCAGTACTTC. Protein sequence: CAGSTGTSGSYEQYF.

The V gene is TRBV5-1, the J gene TRBJ2-2, with D uncertain. The CDR3 length is 13 residues. The germline V gene encodes CDR1 SGHRS and CDR2 YFSETQ. The V and J ends lost 3 bases and 1 base respectively, with 4 bases between them. Here the CDR3 reads CASSYGNTGELFF. The DNA of the CDR3 is TGCGCCAGCAGCTATGGGAACACCGGGGAGCTGTTTTTT.

The rearrangement links TRBV7-6 to TRBJ2-2; 7 bases line up with TRBD1. CDR3 size: 16 residues. The germline V gene has CDR1 SGHVS and CDR2 FNYEAQ. Trimming cost V 5 bases and J 1 base; bases outside gene matches: 7. CDR3 loop: CASSTYRQGNTGELFF. DNA for the CDR3: TGTGCCAGCAGCACCTATAGACAGGGGAACACCGGGGAGCTGTTTTTT. The full variable domain, rest sourced from reference TRBV7-6 and TRBJ2-2, is GAGVSQSPRYKVTKRGQDVALRCDPISGHVSLYWYRQALGQGPEFLTYFNYEAQQDKSGLPNDRFSAERPEGSISTLTIQRTEQRDSAMYRCASSTYRQGNTGELFFGEGSRLTVL.

The chain uses TRBV2 and TRBJ2-2; D assignment may be TRBD1 or TRBD2 (6 bases each). The CDR3 extends over 15 amino acids. Germline V CDR1 and CDR2: SNHLY, FYNNEI. Trimming pared 4 bases from V and 5 bases from J, leaving 14 bases between. The CDR3 region is CASSAGGQLTGELFF. The DNA for the CDR3 is TGTGCCAGCAGTGCCGGGGGACAACTTACCGGGGAGCTGTTTTTT.

About this clonotype: This may arise from a read error, as a much more abundant clone is one base away. This chain connects TRBV7-9 to TRBJ2-1; D gene ambiguous. This CDR3 has 12 amino acids. V lost 5 bases and J 11 bases, leaving 13 bases between the germline ends. Germline V CDR1 and CDR2: SEHNR, FQNEAQ (reference sequence). The CDR3 region is CASSRMQDKQFF. The CDR3 region has the DNA TGTGCCAGCAGCAGAATGCAGGATAAGCAGTTCTTC.

A note on this clonotype: A much larger clone lies a single base off, so this may be a read error. Since the CDR3 does not end with the conserved phenylalanine or tryptophan, this likely comes from a read error. V usage is TRBV7-2 and J usage is TRBJ2-5, with TRBD2 identical over 7 bases. V gave up 5 bases and J gave up 2 bases; unmatched junction bases: 11. CDR1 is SGHTA, CDR2 FQGNSA, per germline. The CDR3 has 16 amino acids. The CDR3 nucleotides are TGTGCCAGCAGCCGAAAAGCGGGGACGGGACAAGAGACCCAGTACCTC. Its translation is CASSRKAGTGQETQYL.

This clonotype has only a few counts. This chain uses TRBV7-9 with TRBJ2-7; D is unclear. The CDR3 sequence is 15 residues long. Germline V gene lookup returns CDR1 SEHNR and CDR2 FQNEAQ (reference sequence). With 4 bases removed from V and 6 bases from J, the gap between germline ends came to 19 bases. The CDR3 here is CASSYRDKAPGEQYF. The CDR3 DNA is TGTGCCAGCAGCTACCGTGACAAGGCGCCCGGCGAGCAGTACTTC.

This clonotype has a handful of counts. The chain joins TRBV5-6 to TRBJ1-2; D call uncertain. The CDR3 runs 14 residues. Germline CDR1 reads SGHDT; CDR2 reads YYEEEE. V was cut by 4 bases and J by 4 bases, with 14 bases left in between. This chain's CDR3 is CASSLNRDFYGYTF. The CDR3, as DNA: TGTGCCAGCAGCCTGAACCGGGATTTCTATGGCTACACCTTC.

This chain joins TRBV11-3 and TRBJ2-7, with 10 bases fitting TRBD2. Germline CDR1 is SGHNT and CDR2 is YENEEA. The ends lost 1 base at V and 4 bases at J; junction bases unmatched: 7. This CDR3 is built from 16 residues. The CDR3 loop is CASSLVWSSGRYEQYF. In DNA, the CDR3 is TGTGCCAGCAGCTTAGTTTGGTCTAGCGGGAGATACGAGCAGTACTTC.

This clonotype is termed medium-sized. J is TRBJ1-1 and V is TRBV5-1; D uncertain. Germline V gene sequence: CDR1 SGHRS, CDR2 YFSETQ. The CDR3 is 13 amino acids. Trimming left V 5 bases short and J 0 bases short, with 8 bases between. The CDR3 is CASSRVMNTEAFF. As DNA, the CDR3 is TGCGCCAGCAGTAGAGTCATGAACACTGAAGCTTTCTTT. The full variable domain, in which reference TRBV5-1 and TRBJ1-1 provide the parts outside the CDR3, is KAGVTQTPRYLIKTRGQQVTLSCSPISGHRSVSWYQQTPGQGLQFLFEYFSETQRNKGNFPGRFSGRQFSNSRSEMNVSTLELGDSALYLCASSRVMNTEAFFGQGTRLTVV.

CDR3 protein: CASSFGQSSYEQYF. CDR3 DNA sequence: TGTGCCAGCAGCTTTGGACAGAGCTCCTACGAGCAGTACTTC. This sequence joins TRBV5-5 and TRBJ2-7, with TRBD1 as a possible D gene (6 bases). V was shortened by 2 bases and J by 0 bases, with 9 bases between the two germline ends. Germline lookup yields CDR1 SGHKS and CDR2 YYEKEE (reference sequence). The CDR3 covers 14 residues.

This clonotype was seen only a few times. The V call is TRBV7-2, the J call TRBJ2-3, with D hard to call. The length of the CDR3 is 14 residues. Per the germline V gene, CDR1 is SGHTA and CDR2 is FQGNSA. V was pared by 3 bases and J by 0 bases, with 7 bases between. CDR3 DNA: TGTGCCAGCAGCTTCCCTATGAGCACAGATACGCAGTATTTT. Translating gives CASSFPMSTDTQYF.

This clonotype rates as large. The J gene is TRBJ2-2, the V gene TRBV7-2; TRBD1 might be the D (6 bases). The CDR3 runs 14 residues. The ends were cut back, 5 bases at V and 3 bases at J, with 10 bases in the middle. Germline assignment: CDR1 SGHTA and CDR2 FQGNSA. Here the CDR3 DNA reads TGTGCCAGCAGCCGAGGGGGATACACCGGGGAGCTGTTTTTT. Its translation: CASSRGGYTGELFF.

Concerning this clonotype itself: One base away lies a much larger clone, so this may be a sequencing read error. The rearrangement joins TRBV5-1 to TRBJ2-3, with a possible D match to TRBD1 (5 bases). Germline CDR1 SGHRS, CDR2 YFSETQ. The CDR3 is 14 amino acids. CDR3 amino acids: CTSSLVGPGDTQYF. In DNA form, the CDR3 reads TGCACCAGCAGCTTGGTGGGGCCGGGAGATACGCAGTATTTT.

For the CDR3, the DNA is TGCGCCAGCAGCCAGAGGGGACTAGCGGGAGAGGTTGGAAATGAGCAGTTCTTC. Translation gives CASSQRGLAGEVGNEQFF. The chain recombines TRBV4-1 with TRBJ2-1, with 14 bases matching TRBD2. V gave up 3 bases and J gave up 7 bases; unmatched junction bases: 11. This CDR3 region has 18 residues. From germline, CDR1 is MGHRA and CDR2 YSYEKL.

In the case of this clonotype: A read error may explain this, as a much larger clone is one base away. This is likely a read error, given that the CDR3 carries no conserved phenylalanine or tryptophan at its end. The CDR3 DNA sequence: TGTGCCAGCAGCGTAGCTCCGGGAGGCAACTATGGCTACACCTTA. As protein: CASSVAPGGNYGYTL. This rearrangement joins TRBV9 to TRBJ1-2; D remains unclear. The CDR3 runs 15 residues. Trimming left V 0 bases short and J 2 bases short, with 11 bases between. Per germline, CDR1 SGDLS and CDR2 YYNGEE.

Concerning this clonotype itself: One end of the junction does not line up with germline, which may come from a read error. V and J are TRBV3-1 and TRBJ1-2, with D maybe TRBD1 (5 bases). The germline gives CDR1 LGHDT, CDR2 YNNKEL (reference sequence). This CDR3 is built from 13 residues. The CDR3 nucleotides read TGTGCCAGCAGCCAAGCACTTGGGTTGACAGTTCTCTTC. This sequence encodes CASSQALGLTVLF. Looking up the rest from reference TRBV3-1 and TRBJ1-2 gives the full variable domain: DTAVSQTPKYLVTQMGNDKSIKCEQNLGHDTMYWYKQDSKKFLKIMFSYNNKELIINETVPNRFSPKSPDKAHLNLHINSLELGDSAVYFCASSQALGLTVLFGSGTRLTVV.

The count of this clonotype is one. Since a much larger clone is just one base distant, this may be a read error. Because it lacks the conserved phenylalanine or tryptophan at the end, this CDR3 is likely a read error. The V gene is TRBV7-9, the J gene TRBJ2-1; 9 nucleotides align to TRBD2. The CDR3 totals 16 residues. Germline trimming cut 0 bases from V and 4 bases from J; bases unmatched to any gene: 4. The germline gives CDR1 SEHNR, CDR2 FQNEAQ (reference sequence). The CDR3 region is CASSLALAGTYNEQFL. For the CDR3, the DNA is TGTGCCAGCAGCTTAGCGCTAGCGGGAACTTACAATGAGCAGTTCCTC.

This clonotype was counted ten times or more. This sequence joins TRBV10-2 and TRBJ1-4; 8 bases fit TRBD1. Germline loops: CDR1 WSHSY, CDR2 SAAADI. Germline trimming cut 3 bases from V and 7 bases from J; bases unmatched to any gene: 10. The CDR3 contains 16 residues. In DNA form, the CDR3 reads TGCGCCAGCAGTGAACAGGGGGGAGCTAGTAGTGAAAAACTGTTTTTT. This translates into CASSEQGGASSEKLFF.

This clonotype was seen many times. V gene TRBV5-1 combines with J gene TRBJ2-5; the match to TRBD2 covers 8 bases. Germline V gene lookup returns CDR1 SGHRS and CDR2 YFSETQ. V shed 3 bases and J 4 bases; nucleotides not matched to a gene: 8. There are 15 residues in the CDR3. The CDR3 nucleotides read TGCGCCAGCAGCTCGACCGGGGGGGCGGGAGAGACCCAGTACTTC. This codes for CASSSTGGAGETQYF.

This clonotype was counted only a few times. The V call is TRBV11-2, the J call TRBJ2-5; D not certain. The germline V gene has CDR1 SGHAT and CDR2 FQNNGV. Trimming left V 5 bases short and J 4 bases short, with 11 bases between. CDR3 size: 13 residues. CDR3 loop: CASSVTLTETQYF. CDR3 bases: TGTGCCAGCAGCGTCACCCTGACAGAGACCCAGTACTTC.